A single sample is the source of the 13 T cell receptor beta chains below, sequenced in a study of cytomegalovirus exposure and HLA in healthy donors. 13 Jbeta primers and 60 Vbeta primers were used for the PCR. The method was immunoSEQ multiplex PCR; TCRdb's version includes in-frame clones alone and lacks a portion of them. Altogether around 88,000 clones are present, approximately 72% being singletons, with the ten largest covering about 4%. The sample taken for sequencing was PBMCs. The receptors originated from a woman aged 40 to 50 in good health and CMV-seropositive.

This rearrangement joins TRBV5-4 to TRBJ2-7; 10 bases map to TRBD2. The CDR3 covers 15 residues. CDR1 SGHNT and CDR2 YYREEE come from the germline V gene (reference sequence). After removal of 3 bases from V and 6 bases from J, the junction contained 9 bases not matched to a gene. The DNA of the CDR3 is TGTGCCAGCAGCTCTGGTTTAGCGGGAGGTCTCGAGCAGTACTTC. It codes for CASSSGLAGGLEQYF. Variable domain in full (rest from reference TRBV5-4 and TRBJ2-7): ETGVTQSPTHLIKTRGQQVTLRCSSQSGHNTVSWYQQALGQGPQFIFQYYREEENGRGNFPPRFSGLQFPNYSSELNVNALELDDSALYLCASSSGLAGGLEQYFGPGTRLTVT.

The V call is TRBV5-4, the J call TRBJ2-1; 7 bases line up with TRBD2. Losses at the gene ends were 0 bases for V and 0 bases for J; bases not matched to a gene: 12. The germline gives CDR1 SGHNT, CDR2 YYREEE (reference sequence). CDR3 size: 19 residues. The CDR3 spells CASSLGGEGPLSSYNEQFF. In nucleotides, the CDR3 is TGTGCCAGCAGCTTGGGGGGGGAGGGCCCTCTGAGCTCCTACAATGAGCAGTTCTTC.

V gene TRBV19 combines with J gene TRBJ2-4; D perhaps matches TRBD1 (6 bases). The CDR3 totals 16 residues. CDR1 is LNHDA and CDR2 is SQIVND in the germline V gene (reference sequence). V shed 5 bases and J shed 0 bases, with 14 bases lying between them. This CDR3 is CASSSQGRVAKNIQYF. The CDR3 DNA is TGTGCCAGTAGTTCCCAGGGGCGGGTAGCCAAAAACATTCAGTACTTC.

The table lists this clone with a count of one. V and J are TRBV10-1 and TRBJ1-4; no firm D call. This CDR3 region has 16 residues. Trimming cost V 3 bases and J 3 bases, with 14 bases left between them. Germline V CDR1 and CDR2: WNHNN, SYGVQD (reference sequence). Written as DNA, the CDR3 is TGCGCCAGCAGTGATTCCGGGATTACGGCTAATGAAAAACTGTTTTTT. It codes for CASSDSGITANEKLFF.

A remark on this clone: The germline gene is not matched at one end of the junction; a read error may be the cause. The rearrangement uses TRBV7-9 and TRBJ1-1; 7 nucleotides match TRBD1. The germline V gene has CDR1 SEHNR and CDR2 FQNEAQ (reference sequence). The CDR3 sequence is 17 residues long. CDR3 coding DNA: TGTTCCAGCAGAGATACTTTCGAGACAGGGTGGGACACTGAAGCTTTCTTT. This sequence encodes CSSRDTFETGWDTEAFF.

CDR3 nucleotide sequence: TGTGCCAGCAGCCTGGGACTAGCGGGAGGTCAAGAGACCCAGTACTTC. It specifies CASSLGLAGGQETQYF. The rearrangement uses TRBV7-3 and TRBJ2-5; the match to TRBD2 covers 15 bases. From germline, CDR1 is SGHTA and CDR2 FQGTGA. Trimming removed 5 bases from V and 2 bases from J; junction bases left unmatched: 3. The CDR3 loop spans 16 amino acids.

In regard to this clone: This sample includes further DNA sequences coding for the same CDR3. The J gene is TRBJ2-7, the V gene TRBV7-2, with 9 positions matching TRBD1. Per the germline V gene, CDR1 is SGHTA and CDR2 is FQGNSA. There are 16 residues in the CDR3. The V and J ends lost 1 base and 3 bases, in that order; junction bases with no gene match: 7. The DNA of the CDR3 is TGTGCCAGCAGCTTAGTGGCACAGGGGGCCGTCTACGAGCAGTACTTC. It specifies CASSLVAQGAVYEQYF. Using reference TRBV7-2 and TRBJ2-7 for the parts outside the CDR3, the full variable domain is GAGVSQSPSNKVTEKGKDVELRCDPISGHTALYWYRQSLGQGLEFLIYFQGNSAPDKSGLPSDRFSAERTGGSVSTLTIQRTQQEDSAVYLCASSLVAQGAVYEQYFGPGTRLTVT.

V usage is TRBV6-1 and J usage is TRBJ2-2; 7 bases line up with TRBD2. The CDR3 is 17 amino acids. CDR1 is MNHNS and CDR2 is SASEGT in the germline V gene. With 1 base clipped from V and 3 bases from J, the junction kept 8 bases outside the gene matches. The DNA of the CDR3 is TGTGCCAGCAGTGAAGAAGGGGAGGGGACTCACACCGGGGAGCTGTTTTTT. Protein sequence: CASSEEGEGTHTGELFF.

V usage is TRBV29-1 and J usage is TRBJ2-3; possible D gene TRBD2, 5 bases. Germline CDR1 and CDR2: SQVTM and ANQGSEA. Trimming took 4 bases from V and 0 from J, leaving 8 bases between them. This CDR3 has 13 amino acids. DNA for the CDR3: TGCAGCGTTGTCCCGGGAAGCACAGATACGCAGTATTTT. Amino acids: CSVVPGSTDTQYF.

V gene TRBV5-1 combines with J gene TRBJ2-1; 9 nucleotides match TRBD2. J lost 0 bases, V lost 3 bases, and 4 bases had no gene match. The CDR3 is 16 residues long. Germline V CDR1 and CDR2: SGHRS, YFSETQ. The DNA for the CDR3 is TGCGCCAGCAGCTCGGGTAGCGGGAGCTCCTACAATGAGCAGTTCTTC. Translated, it gives CASSSGSGSSYNEQFF.

The chain carries TRBV18 and TRBJ2-1; 8 bases map to TRBD2. CDR1 is KGHSH, CDR2 LQKENI, per germline. This CDR3 has 13 amino acids. Losses at the gene ends were 3 bases for V and 8 bases for J; bases not matched to a gene: 3. In nucleotides, the CDR3 is TGTGCCAGCTCACCCTTACTAGCGGATGAGCAGTTCTTC. Protein: CASSPLLADEQFF.

In this sample, this clone turned up once. The chain employs TRBV5-6 and TRBJ2-5; no definite D call. The germline CDR1 and CDR2 sequences are SGHDT and YYEEEE. The CDR3 is 13 residues long. The germline V and J ends were trimmed by 3 bases and 3 bases, with 9 bases remaining between them. CDR3 coding DNA: TGTGCCAGCAGCTCTCTAAACGAAGAGACCCAGTACTTC. Translation gives CASSSLNEETQYF.

The chain combines TRBV7-9 with TRBJ1-6; 7 bases map to TRBD1. The CDR3 runs 15 residues. Germline V gene lookup returns CDR1 SEHNR and CDR2 FQNEAQ (reference sequence). Trimming took 6 bases from V and 9 from J; bases not matched to a gene: 11. CDR3 coding DNA: TGTGCCAGCAGAGAGAGGGGGCCAGAGGGTTCACCCCTCCACTTT. It specifies CASRERGPEGSPLHF.